The 29 T cell receptor beta chains below were found in one sample sequenced in a study of CD8+CD57+ T cells in acquired aplastic anemia. Patients selected for sequencing had displayed CD8+CD57+ cell expansion by flow cytometry. The use of genomic DNA as template underpinned the TCR beta VDJ and CDR3 profiling. TCRdb re-derived calls from the reads in MiXCR, one entry per CDR3 protein. The sample records roughly 200,000 distinct CDR3 sequences, 55% to 65% being singletons. The sequenced sample consisted of sorted CD4+, CD8+, or CD8+CD57+ T cells (not recorded which) from PBMCs. The receptor set was obtained from a human donor with aplastic anemia.

The rearrangement joins TRBV29-1 to TRBJ1-1, with 8 bases identical to TRBD1. The CDR3 runs 13 residues. Germline loops: CDR1 SQVTM, CDR2 ANQGSEA. Trimming removed 7 bases from V and 0 bases from J; junction bases left unmatched: 4. The CDR3 reads CSGQGAVNTEAFF. The CDR3 bases are TGCAGCGGGCAGGGGGCTGTGAACACTGAAGCTTTCTTT. Complete variable domain (other parts from reference TRBV29-1 and TRBJ1-1): SAVISQKPSRDICQRGTSLTIQCQVDSQVTMMFWYRQQPGQSLTLIATANQGSEATYESGFVIDKFPISRPNLTFSTLTVSNMSPEDSSIYLCSGQGAVNTEAFFGQGTRLTVV.

The table lists this clonotype with many counts. The CDR3 DNA sequence: TGTGCCAGCAGCTTAGAAAGTGGAGGAACTGAAGCTTTCTTT. This encodes CASSLESGGTEAFF. This chain uses TRBV7-9 with TRBJ1-1; D ambiguous. The CDR3 is made up of 14 amino acids. Germline V gene lookup returns CDR1 SEHNR and CDR2 FQNEAQ (reference sequence). V lost 1 base to trimming and J lost 5 bases, with 11 bases between them.

This clonotype was seen more than once but under ten times. J is TRBJ2-1 and V is TRBV13, with D uncertain. The V gene lost 8 bases and the J gene lost 0 bases, with 8 bases spanning the gap. Germline V gene lookup returns CDR1 PRHDT and CDR2 FYEKMQ (reference sequence). This CDR3 spans 13 amino acids. The CDR3 loop is CASQRSSYNEQFF. The CDR3 DNA reads TGTGCCAGCCAGAGGAGCTCCTACAATGAGCAGTTCTTC.

V is TRBV7-6 and J is TRBJ1-1, with D possibly matching TRBD1 (6 bases). Per the germline V gene, CDR1 is SGHVS and CDR2 is FNYEAQ. The CDR3 contains 12 residues. The V gene lost 5 bases and the J gene lost 7 bases, with 11 bases spanning the gap. The CDR3 sequence is CASSRGGLEAFF. The CDR3 nucleotides read TGTGCCAGCAGCCGAGGGGGGCTTGAAGCTTTCTTT.

V is TRBV29-1 and J is TRBJ2-5, with TRBD1 matching over 7 bases. The CDR3 covers 12 residues. CDR1 and CDR2 (germline): SQVTM, ANQGSEA. Trimming removed 5 bases from V and 4 bases from J; junction bases left unmatched: 4. The CDR3 bases are TGCAGCGTTTACCGGACAGGAGAGACCCAGTACTTC. Its translation is CSVYRTGETQYF. Filled out from reference TRBV29-1 and TRBJ2-5, the complete variable domain reads SAVISQKPSRDICQRGTSLTIQCQVDSQVTMMFWYRQQPGQSLTLIATANQGSEATYESGFVIDKFPISRPNLTFSTLTVSNMSPEDSSIYLCSVYRTGETQYFGPGTRLLVL.

As regards this clonotype: A much bigger clone sits one base away, suggesting this may be a read error. The V call is TRBV4-1, the J call TRBJ1-4; 9 bases map to TRBD1. Per germline, CDR1 MGHRA and CDR2 YSYEKL. The CDR3 runs 15 residues. The CDR3 DNA reads TGCGCCAGCAGCCAAGATCGGGGACAGGGTGAAAAACTGGTTTTT. Translation: CASSQDRGQGEKLVF.

CDR3 nucleotide sequence: TGTGCCAGCACCAAAGAACAGGGATCCTACGACTCCTACGAGCAGTACTTC. Translated, it gives CASTKEQGSYDSYEQYF. The rearrangement joins TRBV7-9 to TRBJ2-7, with D tentatively TRBD1 (6 bases). This CDR3 contains 17 residues. Per the germline V gene, CDR1 is SEHNR and CDR2 is FQNEAQ (reference sequence). V lost 7 bases to trimming and J lost 0 bases, with 22 bases between them.

J is TRBJ1-6 and V is TRBV5-1, with D unresolved. The germline V and J ends were trimmed by 3 bases and 7 bases, with 11 bases remaining between them. Germline CDR1 reads SGHRS; CDR2 reads YFSETQ. This CDR3 is built from 14 residues. CDR3 residues: CASSSDGRNSPLHF. The CDR3 nucleotides are TGCGCCAGCAGCTCGGACGGACGGAATTCACCCCTCCACTTT.

This clonotype was detected only a few times. The J gene is TRBJ2-7, the V gene TRBV7-2, with D unclear. V lost 0 bases and J lost 1, with 4 bases in between. The CDR3 totals 13 residues. Per germline, CDR1 SGHTA and CDR2 FQGNSA. DNA for the CDR3: TGTGCCAGCAGCTTAGCACAGTCCTACGAGCAGTACTTC. This sequence encodes CASSLAQSYEQYF.

V is TRBV24-1 and J is TRBJ1-2; no definite D call. V was cut by 0 bases and J by 8 bases, with 3 bases left in between. Germline CDR1 KGHDR, CDR2 SFDVKD. This CDR3 has 11 amino acids. The CDR3 DNA is TGTGCCACCAGTGATTTGTCCGGCTACACCTTC. Translated: CATSDLSGYTF.

This clonotype was seen repeatedly, ten times or more. This chain connects TRBV15 to TRBJ2-7, with 7 bases matching TRBD2. Germline lookup yields CDR1 LNHNV and CDR2 YYDKDF (reference sequence). Trimming cost V 8 bases and J 2 bases; bases outside gene matches: 12. CDR3 size: 15 residues. The CDR3 sequence is CATARPAGSTYEQYF. For the CDR3, the DNA is TGTGCCACCGCCCGGCCAGCGGGGTCCACCTACGAGCAGTACTTC.

The chain uses TRBV7-6 and TRBJ2-7; TRBD2 is a possible D gene (6 bases). Trimming stripped 6 bases from V and 5 bases from J, with 17 bases between. The CDR3 has 14 amino acids. Germline assignment: CDR1 SGHVS and CDR2 FNYEAQ. The CDR3 reads CASSHPGRDHEQYF. In DNA, the CDR3 is TGTGCCAGCAGTCATCCCGGGAGAGACCACGAGCAGTACTTC.

This rearrangement joins TRBV7-9 to TRBJ2-7; no clear D gene. CDR3 length: 13 residues. V was pared by 5 bases and J by 3 bases, with 11 bases between. The germline gives CDR1 SEHNR, CDR2 FQNEAQ (reference sequence). CDR3 DNA: TGTGCCAGCAGCCAAGCCGCCAGCTACGAGCAGTACTTC. Translating it yields CASSQAASYEQYF.

This clonotype is a singleton in its sample. The chain couples TRBV7-3 to TRBJ2-2; a possible D gene is TRBD2 (5 bases). V dropped 5 bases and J dropped 3 bases, with 13 bases sitting between them. This CDR3 region has 15 residues. The germline V gene has CDR1 SGHTA and CDR2 FQGTGA. DNA of the CDR3: TGTGCCAGCAGCCCGACACCGCGGGACACCGGGGAGCTGTTTTTT. The encoded protein is CASSPTPRDTGELFF.

This clonotype has at least ten counts. This rearrangement joins TRBV27 to TRBJ1-4, with 8 nucleotides matching TRBD1. The CDR3 extends over 17 amino acids. Trimming cost V 5 bases and J 0 bases; bases outside gene matches: 8. Germline CDR1 MNHEY, CDR2 SMNVEV (reference sequence). The CDR3 sequence: CASSPGQDSSTNEKLFF. The CDR3 nucleotides read TGTGCCAGCAGTCCGGGACAGGACTCCTCAACTAATGAAAAACTGTTTTTT.

The V and J genes are TRBV9 and TRBJ1-6; no clear D gene. Germline lookup yields CDR1 SGDLS and CDR2 YYNGEE. The V end lost 0 bases, the J end lost 9 bases, and 16 bases lay between the germline ends. CDR3 size: 16 residues. Here the CDR3 reads CASSVDPTSVGSPLHF. The DNA for the CDR3 is TGTGCCAGCAGCGTAGATCCGACAAGCGTGGGTTCACCCCTCCACTTT.

J is TRBJ2-5 and V is TRBV20-1; 10 bases are a match to TRBD2. The germline CDR1 and CDR2 sequences are DFQATT and SNEGSKA (reference sequence). The trim removed 7 bases at V and 3 bases at J, leaving 5 bases unmatched. The CDR3 runs 13 residues. Written as DNA, the CDR3 is TGCAGTGAGGGCCTAGCGGGGGAAGAGACCCAGTACTTC. Translation gives CSEGLAGEETQYF.

A few counts support this clonotype. The J gene is TRBJ1-5, the V gene TRBV20-1, with D unclear. The germline V and J ends were trimmed by 3 bases and 0 bases, with 12 bases remaining between them. Germline CDR1 DFQATT, CDR2 SNEGSKA (reference sequence). The CDR3 is 15 amino acids. CDR3 coding DNA: TGCAGTGCTAGGGGTGGCCAGAATAGCAATCAGCCCCAGCATTTT. Its translation is CSARGGQNSNQPQHF.

This clonotype was found a few times. J is TRBJ1-6 and V is TRBV5-1; D call uncertain. The CDR3 spans 14 residues. The V end was cut by 0 bases, the J end by 10 bases, with 11 bases between. Germline CDR1 is SGHRS and CDR2 is YFSETQ. CDR3 residues: CASSLGQPRSPLHF. Here the CDR3 DNA reads TGCGCCAGCAGCTTGGGGCAGCCTCGGTCACCCCTCCACTTT.

The V call is TRBV13, the J call TRBJ1-4; D is uncertain. Germline lookup yields CDR1 PRHDT and CDR2 FYEKMQ (reference sequence). V lost 0 bases and J lost 3, with 2 bases in between. CDR3 length: 13 amino acids. This chain's CDR3 is CASSLGPNEKLFF. In DNA form, the CDR3 reads TGTGCCAGCAGCTTAGGCCCTAATGAAAAACTGTTTTTT. The full variable domain, with the rest looked up from reference TRBV13 and TRBJ1-4, is AAGVIQSPRHLIKEKRETATLKCYPIPRHDTVYWYQQGPGQDPQFLISFYEKMQSDKGSIPDRFSAQQFSDYHSELNMSSLELGDSALYFCASSLGPNEKLFFGSGTQLSVL.

The V call is TRBV24-1, the J call TRBJ2-3; D perhaps matches TRBD2 (6 bases). There are 15 residues in the CDR3. CDR1 is KGHDR, CDR2 SFDVKD, per germline. Trimming left V 5 bases short and J 5 bases short, with 16 bases between. Here the CDR3 DNA reads TGTGCCACCAGTGGGGGTTTCGGGAGCCAAGATACGCAGTATTTT. It translates to CATSGGFGSQDTQYF.

The rearrangement uses TRBV30 and TRBJ1-5; D unclear. Trimming left V 1 base short and J 0 bases short, with 10 bases between. CDR1 and CDR2 from the germline V gene are GTSNPN and SVGIG (reference sequence). The CDR3 has 15 residues. CDR3 amino acids: CAWSEGIHSNQPQHF. In DNA form, the CDR3 reads TGTGCCTGGAGTGAAGGTATCCATAGCAATCAGCCCCAGCATTTT.

In its sample, this clonotype was seen once. J is TRBJ2-2 and V is TRBV7-8, with TRBD2 matching over 10 bases. The CDR3 has 16 residues. The ends lost 2 bases at V and 3 bases at J; junction bases unmatched: 3. The germline CDR1 and CDR2 sequences are SGHVS and FQNEAQ. CDR3 protein: CASSLIAGGYTGELFF. DNA for the CDR3: TGTGCCAGCAGCTTAATAGCGGGAGGTTACACCGGGGAGCTGTTTTTT. The full variable domain, in which reference TRBV7-8 and TRBJ2-2 provide the parts outside the CDR3, is GAGVSQSPRYKVAKRGQDVALRCDPISGHVSLFWYQQALGQGPEFLTYFQNEAQLDKSGLPSDRFFAERPEGSVSTLKIQRTQQEDSAVYLCASSLIAGGYTGELFFGEGSRLTVL.

The chain is built from TRBV2 and TRBJ2-1, with D perhaps TRBD1 or TRBD2 (5 bases each). V gave up 6 bases and J gave up 4 bases, with 13 bases separating them. Germline V CDR1 and CDR2: SNHLY, FYNNEI. The length of the CDR3 is 14 residues. CDR3 sequence reads: CASRGSRDYNEQFF. In nucleotides, the CDR3 is TGTGCCAGCAGAGGGAGCAGGGATTACAATGAGCAGTTCTTC.

Only a few counts were recorded for this clonotype. The V gene is TRBV9, the J gene TRBJ2-7, with TRBD1 matching over 7 bases. Trimming took 5 bases from V and 3 from J; bases not matched to a gene: 8. The CDR3 consists of 14 residues. CDR1 and CDR2 from the germline V gene are SGDLS and YYNGEE. The CDR3 DNA reads as TGTGCCAGCAGTGAAGGGGCAGGGGGCTACGAGCAGTACTTC. Translation: CASSEGAGGYEQYF.

The rearrangement uses TRBV5-1 and TRBJ1-6; D ambiguous. The V end was cut by 6 bases, the J end by 8 bases, with 18 bases between. The length of the CDR3 is 15 residues. Germline V gives CDR1 SGHRS, CDR2 YFSETQ. The CDR3: CASISGPPFDSPLHF. The CDR3 DNA sequence: TGCGCCAGCATTTCCGGGCCACCATTTGATTCACCCCTCCACTTT.

In this sample, this clonotype turned up a few times. A read error may be the cause here, since a much bigger clone is one base away. The V call is TRBV5-6, the J call TRBJ1-1; 8 bases agree with TRBD1. V lost 0 bases and J lost 8; bases outside the gene matches: 3. The CDR3 sequence is 13 residues long. In germline, CDR1 is SGHDT, CDR2 YYEEEE. This CDR3 reads CASSLGDRREAFF. CDR3 DNA sequence: TGTGCCAGCAGCTTGGGGGACAGGAGGGAAGCTTTCTTT.

This chain joins TRBV20-1 and TRBJ1-2; maybe TRBD1 (5 bases). Germline CDR1 DFQATT, CDR2 SNEGSKA (reference sequence). V was shortened by 2 bases and J by 2 bases, with 6 bases between the two germline ends. This CDR3 region has 12 residues. The CDR3 here is CSARRDNYGYTF. Written as DNA, the CDR3 is TGCAGTGCTAGACGGGACAACTATGGCTACACCTTC.

The chain uses TRBV9 and TRBJ1-2; possibly TRBD1 for D (5 bases). The CDR3 has 15 amino acids. V was pared by 3 bases and J by 5 bases, with 17 bases between. CDR1 SGDLS and CDR2 YYNGEE come from the germline V gene. The CDR3 DNA follows: TGTGCCAGCAGCGGCGTCGGGGCCTCGGGTTATGGCTACACCTTC. It codes for CASSGVGASGYGYTF.